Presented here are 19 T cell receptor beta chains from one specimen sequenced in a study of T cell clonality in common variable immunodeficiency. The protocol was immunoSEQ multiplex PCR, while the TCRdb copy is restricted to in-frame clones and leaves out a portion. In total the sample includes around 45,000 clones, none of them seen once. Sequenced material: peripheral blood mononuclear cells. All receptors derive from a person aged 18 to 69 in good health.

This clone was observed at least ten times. CDR3 sequence: CASSGGLTYEQYF. CDR3 DNA (partial): TGTGCCAGCAGCGGGGGGCTAACTTACGAG. The gene calls are TRBV9 and TRBJ2-7; maybe TRBD1 (6 bases). From the germline J gene comes the end of the CDR3, since the read stops 3 residues before it. The germline V and J ends were trimmed by 3 bases and 4 bases, with 11 bases remaining between them. CDR1 and CDR2 (germline): SGDLS, YYNGEE. This CDR3 is 13 amino acids long.

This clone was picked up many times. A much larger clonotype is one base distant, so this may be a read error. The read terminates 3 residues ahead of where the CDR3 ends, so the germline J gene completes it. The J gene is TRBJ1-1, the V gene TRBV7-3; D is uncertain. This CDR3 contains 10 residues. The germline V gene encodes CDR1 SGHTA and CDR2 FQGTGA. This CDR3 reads CSSSVPEAFF. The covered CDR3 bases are TGTTCCAGCAGCGTTCCAGAG.

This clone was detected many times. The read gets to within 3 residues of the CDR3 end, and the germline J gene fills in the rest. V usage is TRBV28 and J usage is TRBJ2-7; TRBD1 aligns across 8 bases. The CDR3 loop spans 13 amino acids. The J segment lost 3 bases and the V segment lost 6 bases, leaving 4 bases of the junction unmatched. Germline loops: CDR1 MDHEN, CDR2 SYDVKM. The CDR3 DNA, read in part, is TGTGCCAGCAGGACAGGGGTCCACTACGAG. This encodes CASRTGVHYE. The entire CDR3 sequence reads CASRTGVHYEQYF.

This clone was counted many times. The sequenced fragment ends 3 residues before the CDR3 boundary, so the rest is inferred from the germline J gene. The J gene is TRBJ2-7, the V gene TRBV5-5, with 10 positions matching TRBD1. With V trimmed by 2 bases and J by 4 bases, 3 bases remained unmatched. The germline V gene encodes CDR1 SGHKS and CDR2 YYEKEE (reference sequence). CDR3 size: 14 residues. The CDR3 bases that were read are TGTGCCAGCAGCTTAGGACAGGGGGATTACGAG. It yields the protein CASSLGQGDYE. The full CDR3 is CASSLGQGDYEQYF.

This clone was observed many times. CDR3 protein: CASSEYRTVQETQYF. The sequenced part of the CDR3 DNA is TGTGCCAGCAGTGAATACAGGACAGTCCAAGAGACC. The gene calls are TRBV2 and TRBJ2-5, with D possibly matching TRBD1 (6 bases). The read terminates 3 residues before the CDR3 end, so the remaining end is supplied by the germline J gene. The CDR3 loop spans 15 amino acids. Germline assignment: CDR1 SNHLY and CDR2 FYNNEI. The V end lost 2 bases, the J end lost 1 base, and 11 bases lay between the germline ends.

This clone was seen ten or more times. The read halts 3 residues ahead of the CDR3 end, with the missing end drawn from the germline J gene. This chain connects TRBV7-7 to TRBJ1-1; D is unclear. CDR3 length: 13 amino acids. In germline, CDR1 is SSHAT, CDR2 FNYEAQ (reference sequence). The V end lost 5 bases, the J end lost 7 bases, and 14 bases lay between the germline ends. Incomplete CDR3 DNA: TGTGCCAGCAGCCCCAACTTCCAAAGTGAA. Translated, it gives CASSPNFQSE. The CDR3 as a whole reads CASSPNFQSEAFF.

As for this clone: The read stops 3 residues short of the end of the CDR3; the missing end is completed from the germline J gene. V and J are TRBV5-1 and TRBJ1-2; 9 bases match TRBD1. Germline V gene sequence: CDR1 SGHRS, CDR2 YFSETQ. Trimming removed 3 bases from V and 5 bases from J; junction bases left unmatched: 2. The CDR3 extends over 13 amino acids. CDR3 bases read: TGCGCCAGCAGCTCGACAGGGGGATATGGC. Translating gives CASSSTGGYG. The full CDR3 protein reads CASSSTGGYGYTF.

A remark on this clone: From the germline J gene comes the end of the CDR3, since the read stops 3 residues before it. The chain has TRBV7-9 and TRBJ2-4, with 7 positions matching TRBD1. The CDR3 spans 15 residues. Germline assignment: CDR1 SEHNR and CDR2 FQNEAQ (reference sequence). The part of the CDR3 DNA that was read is TGTGCCAGCAGCTTCGGGACAGCAACCCAACATGGT. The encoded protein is CASSFGTATQHG. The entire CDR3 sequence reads CASSFGTATQHGQYF.

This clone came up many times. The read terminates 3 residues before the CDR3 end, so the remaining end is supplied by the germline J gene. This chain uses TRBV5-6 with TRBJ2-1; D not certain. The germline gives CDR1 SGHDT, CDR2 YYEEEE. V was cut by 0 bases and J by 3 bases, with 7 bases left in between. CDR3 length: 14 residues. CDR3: CASSLAVGYNEQFF. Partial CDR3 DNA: TGTGCCAGCAGCTTGGCGGTCGGCTACAATGAG.

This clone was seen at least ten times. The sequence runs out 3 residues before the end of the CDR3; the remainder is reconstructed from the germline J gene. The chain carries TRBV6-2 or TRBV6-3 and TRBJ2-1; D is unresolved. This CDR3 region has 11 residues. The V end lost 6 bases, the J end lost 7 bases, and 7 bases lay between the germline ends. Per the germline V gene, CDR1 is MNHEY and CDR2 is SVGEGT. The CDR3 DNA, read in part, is TGTGCCAGCAGGTCCGGGAATGAG. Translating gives CASRSGNE. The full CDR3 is CASRSGNEQFF.

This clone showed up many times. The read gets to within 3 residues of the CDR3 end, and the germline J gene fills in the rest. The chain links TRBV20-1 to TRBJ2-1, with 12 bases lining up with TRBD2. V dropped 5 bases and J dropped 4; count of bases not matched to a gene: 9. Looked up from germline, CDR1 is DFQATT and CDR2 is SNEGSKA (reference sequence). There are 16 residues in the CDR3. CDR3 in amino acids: CSAEAGGLAGYNEQFF. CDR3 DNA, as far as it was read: TGCAGTGCTGAAGCCGGAGGACTAGCGGGATACAATGAG.

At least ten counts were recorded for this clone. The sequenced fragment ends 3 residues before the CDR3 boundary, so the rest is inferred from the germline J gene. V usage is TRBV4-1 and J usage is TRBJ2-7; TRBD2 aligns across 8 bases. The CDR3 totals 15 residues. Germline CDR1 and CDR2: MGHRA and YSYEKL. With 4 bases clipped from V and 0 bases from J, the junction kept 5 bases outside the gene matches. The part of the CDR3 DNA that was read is TGCGCCAGCAGCCCTAGCGGGCCCACCTCCTACGAG. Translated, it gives CASSPSGPTSYE. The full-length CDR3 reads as CASSPSGPTSYEQYF.

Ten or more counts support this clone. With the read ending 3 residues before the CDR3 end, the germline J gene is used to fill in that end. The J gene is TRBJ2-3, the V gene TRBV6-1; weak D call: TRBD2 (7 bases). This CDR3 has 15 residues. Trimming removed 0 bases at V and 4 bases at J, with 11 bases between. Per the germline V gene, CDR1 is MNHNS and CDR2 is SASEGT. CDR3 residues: CASSEAAGASDTQYF. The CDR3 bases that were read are TGTGCCAGCAGTGAAGCCGCGGGGGCTTCAGATACG.

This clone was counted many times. CDR3 bases read: TGTGCCAGCAGCTTTGGGTATGGGGCGGGGGGATTTACAGATACG. Translating gives CASSFGYGAGGFTDT. The full CDR3 protein reads CASSFGYGAGGFTDTQYF. This sequence joins TRBV7-8 and TRBJ2-3; 8 nucleotides agree with TRBD2. The read ends 3 residues early relative to the CDR3; the germline J gene fills the gap. CDR1 and CDR2 from the germline V gene are SGHVS and FQNEAQ. With 3 bases clipped from V and 3 bases from J, the junction kept 14 bases outside the gene matches. This CDR3 comprises 18 residues.

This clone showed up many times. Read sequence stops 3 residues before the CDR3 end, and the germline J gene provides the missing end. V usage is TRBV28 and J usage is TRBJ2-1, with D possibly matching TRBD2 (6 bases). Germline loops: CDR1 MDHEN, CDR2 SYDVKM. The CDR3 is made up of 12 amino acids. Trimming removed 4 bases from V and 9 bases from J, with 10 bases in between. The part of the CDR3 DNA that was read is TGTGCCAGCAGTTCGGGACTTATTGAG. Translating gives CASSSGLIE. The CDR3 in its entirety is CASSSGLIEQFF.

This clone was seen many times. The CDR3 sequence is CASSIQVAGGVGELFF. The CDR3 DNA, read in part, is TGTGCCAGTAGTATCCAGGTAGCGGGAGGTGTCGGGGAG. This chain connects TRBV19 to TRBJ2-2; 10 bases agree with TRBD2. The sequenced fragment ends 3 residues before the CDR3 boundary, so the rest is inferred from the germline J gene. Germline assignment: CDR1 LNHDA and CDR2 SQIVND (reference sequence). J lost 7 bases, V lost 3 bases, and 8 bases had no gene match. The CDR3 is made up of 16 amino acids. The full variable domain, completed using reference TRBV19 and TRBJ2-2, is DGGITQSPKYLFRKEGQNVTLSCEQNLNHDAMYWYRQDPGQGLRLIYYSQIVNDFQKGDIAEGYSVSREKKESFPLTVTSAQKNPTAFYLCASSIQVAGGVGELFFGEGSRLTVL.

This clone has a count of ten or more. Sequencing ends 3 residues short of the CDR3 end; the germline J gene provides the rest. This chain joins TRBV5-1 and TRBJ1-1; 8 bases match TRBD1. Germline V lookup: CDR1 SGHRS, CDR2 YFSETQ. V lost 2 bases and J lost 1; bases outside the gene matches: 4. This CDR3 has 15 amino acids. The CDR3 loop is CASSFTGTGNTEAFF. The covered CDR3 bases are TGCGCCAGCAGCTTTACCGGGACAGGGAACACTGAA.

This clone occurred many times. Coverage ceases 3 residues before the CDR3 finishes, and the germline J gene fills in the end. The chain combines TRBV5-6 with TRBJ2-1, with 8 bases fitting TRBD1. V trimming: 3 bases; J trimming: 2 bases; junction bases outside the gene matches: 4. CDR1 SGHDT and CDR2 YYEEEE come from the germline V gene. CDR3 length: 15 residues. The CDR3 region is CASSYDRGPYNEQFF. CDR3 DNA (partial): TGTGCCAGCAGCTACGACAGGGGTCCCTACAATGAG.

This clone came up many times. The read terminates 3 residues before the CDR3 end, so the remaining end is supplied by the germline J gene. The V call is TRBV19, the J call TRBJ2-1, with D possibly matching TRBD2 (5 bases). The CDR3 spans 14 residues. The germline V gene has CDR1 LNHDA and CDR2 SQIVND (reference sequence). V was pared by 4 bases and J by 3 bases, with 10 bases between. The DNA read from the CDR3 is TGTGCCAGTAGTACACTAGACGACTACAATGAG. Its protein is CASSTLDDYNE. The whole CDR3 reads CASSTLDDYNEQFF.